These 24 T cell receptor beta chains came from one sample sequenced in a study of control samples from healthy donors and cancer patients (dated by TCRdb to the early 2020s). The library came from the immunoSEQ multiplex PCR assay. TCRdb mirrors the immuneACCESS table, restricted to in-frame sequences. Some clones are absent from its copies; in checked studies, under half trace to an unresolved V gene, and the reason for the others is unknown. The sample table lists more than 30,000 clones, 80% to 90% of them with a count of one. 20% to 25% of the sample rests with the top ten. Input material: PBMCs. All receptors derive from an older woman with lung cancer.

A remark on this clone: The same CDR3 can be traced to other DNA sequences in this sample. The rearrangement uses TRBV6-4 and TRBJ1-1, with D hard to call. V dropped 3 bases and J dropped 1 base, with 6 bases sitting between them. The germline V gene has CDR1 MRHNA and CDR2 SNTAGT. The CDR3 has 13 residues. CDR3 in DNA: TGTGCCAGCAGTGAAGGGAAGAACACTGAAGCTTTCTTT. Residues: CASSEGKNTEAFF.

The chain links TRBV6-5 to TRBJ1-6, with a weak D call TRBD1 (5 bases). Per the germline V gene, CDR1 is MNHEY and CDR2 is SVGAGI. This CDR3 region has 12 residues. Trimming took off 5 bases at V and 14 bases at J, with 13 bases between the two ends. The CDR3 loop reads CASSLTVFALHF. The CDR3 DNA follows: TGTGCCAGCAGTCTGACAGTTTTCGCCCTCCACTTT.

The V gene is TRBV6-5, the J gene TRBJ2-7, with D uncertain. In germline, CDR1 is MNHEY, CDR2 SVGAGI. V lost 6 bases, J lost 0 bases, and 15 bases lay in between. CDR3 length: 15 amino acids. For the CDR3, the DNA is TGTGCCAGCAGGGTACTTACTTCTAGCTCCTACGAGCAGTACTTC. It is translated as CASRVLTSSSYEQYF.

The chain combines TRBV7-3 with TRBJ2-2; D is ambiguous. Germline V gives CDR1 SGHTA, CDR2 FQGTGA. The CDR3 is made up of 12 amino acids. V was cut by 4 bases and J by 3 bases, with 3 bases left in between. The CDR3 DNA is TGTGCCAGCAGCTCTTACACCGGGGAGCTGTTTTTT. This encodes CASSSYTGELFF. Based on the CDR3 plus reference TRBV7-3 and TRBJ2-2, the full variable domain is GAGVSQTPSNKVTEKGKYVELRCDPISGHTALYWYRQSLGQGPEFLIYFQGTGAADDSGLPNDRFFAVRPEGSVSTLKIQRTERGDSAVYLCASSSYTGELFFGEGSRLTVL.

The chain uses TRBV18 and TRBJ1-1; D unclear. The V gene's germline CDR1 is KGHSH and CDR2 LQKENI. V lost 7 bases and J lost 1, with 10 bases in between. The CDR3 is 13 residues long. The CDR3 is CASCLWQNTEAFF. CDR3 nucleotide sequence: TGTGCCAGCTGCCTGTGGCAGAACACTGAAGCTTTCTTT.

The V gene is TRBV6-6, the J gene TRBJ1-2; unclear D gene. V was cut by 6 bases and J by 2 bases, with 10 bases left in between. The CDR3 contains 13 residues. Germline V gene lookup returns CDR1 MNHNY and CDR2 SVGAGI (reference sequence). The CDR3 reads CASREPGNYGYTF. CDR3 nucleotides: TGTGCCAGCAGGGAACCGGGCAACTATGGCTACACCTTC.

This chain connects TRBV5-1 to TRBJ2-5; TRBD1 matches 7 bases. CDR3 length: 14 amino acids. J was trimmed by 5 bases and V by 0 bases; bases with no gene match: 4. CDR1 is SGHRS and CDR2 is YFSETQ in the germline V gene. The chain's CDR3 is CASSLAGGTETQYF. CDR3 bases: TGCGCCAGCAGCTTGGCAGGGGGTACTGAGACCCAGTACTTC.

The chain employs TRBV28 and TRBJ1-1; D perhaps matches TRBD1 (5 bases). The CDR3 consists of 14 residues. V was shortened by 4 bases and J by 1 base, with 10 bases between the two germline ends. Germline V gene data show CDR1 as MDHEN and CDR2 as SYDVKM. CDR3 coding DNA: TGTGCCAGCAGTTCCCAGGGTAAGAACACTGAAGCTTTCTTT. It specifies CASSSQGKNTEAFF.

This clone is judged medium-sized. The V and J genes are TRBV11-2 and TRBJ1-2; perhaps TRBD1 as D (6 bases). This CDR3 is built from 15 residues. V lost 5 bases and J lost 4, with 17 bases in between. Germline V gene sequence: CDR1 SGHAT, CDR2 FQNNGV. The CDR3 bases are TGTGCCAGCAGCAGTTACAGGGATGTGGGCTATGGCTACACCTTC. Translation gives CASSSYRDVGYGYTF.

DNA for the CDR3: TGTGCCAGTAGTATCCGAGACGGAGAGACCCAGTACTTC. Translation gives CASSIRDGETQYF. V gene TRBV19 combines with J gene TRBJ2-5; no reliable D call. CDR1 is LNHDA, CDR2 SQIVND, per germline (reference sequence). Trimming took off 3 bases at V and 4 bases at J, with 9 bases between the two ends. The CDR3 has 13 residues.

The gene calls are TRBV6-1 and TRBJ2-2; D perhaps matches TRBD2 (5 bases). The germline gives CDR1 MNHNS, CDR2 SASEGT. This CDR3 spans 16 amino acids. Trimming cost V 0 bases and J 4 bases, with 12 bases left between them. The CDR3 DNA follows: TGTGCCAGCAGTGAAGCACAACTAGGGAGCACCGGGGAGCTGTTTTTT. Amino acids: CASSEAQLGSTGELFF.

The chain carries TRBV24-1 and TRBJ2-2; 8 bases fit TRBD1. Germline assignment: CDR1 KGHDR and CDR2 SFDVKD. Trimming took 4 bases from V and 1 from J; bases not matched to a gene: 1. CDR3 length: 15 residues. The CDR3 region has the DNA TGTGCCACCAGTGAGGGGACAGGGAACACCGGGGAGCTGTTTTTT. The encoded protein is CATSEGTGNTGELFF.

This chain uses TRBV19 with TRBJ1-1; D unclear. CDR1 is LNHDA, CDR2 SQIVND, per germline (reference sequence). Between the trimmed V and J ends, which lost 5 bases and 0 bases, there was a span of 13 bases. This CDR3 has 15 residues. CDR3 coding DNA: TGTGCCAGTAGTGTTTTCAGGTCCCTGAACACTGAAGCTTTCTTT. As protein: CASSVFRSLNTEAFF.

The chain uses TRBV10-3 and TRBJ1-1; D might be TRBD1 (5 bases). The CDR3 is 13 residues long. V gave up 5 bases and J gave up 1 base, with 8 bases separating them. CDR1 is ENHRY, CDR2 SYGVKD, per germline. CDR3 sequence reads: CAISRDRNTEAFF. The CDR3 DNA reads TGTGCCATCAGTCGTGACAGGAACACTGAAGCTTTCTTT.

V is TRBV15 and J is TRBJ2-4, with D perhaps given as TRBD1 or TRBD2 (7 bases each). The CDR3 spans 14 residues. CDR1 and CDR2 (germline): LNHNV, YYDKDF (reference sequence). V lost 7 bases and J lost 8, with 18 bases in between. CDR3: CATTPTGREDIQYF. The CDR3 nucleotides are TGTGCCACCACCCCGACAGGGAGGGAAGACATTCAGTACTTC.

The chain employs TRBV30 and TRBJ2-2; no definite D call. CDR3 length equals 11 residues. Trimming took 4 bases from V and 4 from J, leaving 4 bases between them. Germline assignment: CDR1 GTSNPN and CDR2 SVGIG (reference sequence). In nucleotides, the CDR3 is TGTGCCTGGAAAGGCACCGGGGAGCTGTTTTTT. Residues: CAWKGTGELFF.

The chain links TRBV6-5 to TRBJ1-2; tentative D call: TRBD1 (6 bases). The CDR3 totals 16 residues. From germline, CDR1 is MNHEY and CDR2 SVGAGI. The V end lost 0 bases, the J end lost 4 bases, and 15 bases lay between the germline ends. CDR3 sequence (DNA): TGTGCCAGCAGTTACTCGCGTCCGGGACACAGCTATGGCTACACCTTC. Translation gives CASSYSRPGHSYGYTF.

The V call is TRBV30, the J call TRBJ1-6; 9 bases fit TRBD1. This CDR3 has 15 residues. Germline V CDR1 and CDR2: GTSNPN, SVGIG (reference sequence). J gave up 10 bases and V 2 bases, and 9 bases lay outside the gene matches. The CDR3 loop is CAWSLLTGGGSPLHF. The DNA for the CDR3 is TGTGCCTGGAGTCTTCTGACAGGGGGGGGATCACCCCTCCACTTT.

This rearrangement joins TRBV11-2 to TRBJ1-1; no clear D. The CDR3 runs 15 residues. The germline V gene has CDR1 SGHAT and CDR2 FQNNGV. Trimming cost V 3 bases and J 4 bases, with 15 bases left between them. The CDR3 region is CASSFVGVGSTEAFF. CDR3 coding DNA: TGTGCCAGCAGCTTTGTTGGTGTGGGGAGCACTGAAGCTTTCTTT.

V is TRBV7-2 and J is TRBJ2-3, with D hard to call. V lost 3 bases and J lost 4, with 8 bases in between. The CDR3 spans 13 residues. Germline CDR1 is SGHTA and CDR2 is FQGNSA. The CDR3: CASSFSLADTQYF. The CDR3, as DNA: TGTGCCAGCAGCTTCTCCTTGGCAGATACGCAGTATTTT.

The chain joins TRBV7-3 to TRBJ2-5, with D possibly being TRBD2 (6 bases). This CDR3 is 13 amino acids long. From germline, CDR1 is SGHTA and CDR2 FQGTGA. V dropped 5 bases and J dropped 0 bases, with 7 bases sitting between them. The chain's CDR3 is CASSRDYQETQYF. In DNA form, the CDR3 reads TGTGCCAGCAGCAGGGACTACCAAGAGACCCAGTACTTC. Drawing the rest from reference TRBV7-3 and TRBJ2-5, the complete variable domain is GAGVSQTPSNKVTEKGKYVELRCDPISGHTALYWYRQSLGQGPEFLIYFQGTGAADDSGLPNDRFFAVRPEGSVSTLKIQRTERGDSAVYLCASSRDYQETQYFGPGTRLLVL.

The V gene is TRBV6-5, the J gene TRBJ1-2; 11 bases map to TRBD1. Losses at the gene ends were 5 bases for V and 6 bases for J; bases not matched to a gene: 8. The germline V gene encodes CDR1 MNHEY and CDR2 SVGAGI. CDR3 length: 15 amino acids. This CDR3 is CASSPLDRGRDGYTF. In nucleotides, the CDR3 is TGTGCCAGCAGTCCCCTGGACAGGGGGCGGGATGGCTACACCTTC.

The chain links TRBV18 to TRBJ1-1; D call uncertain. This CDR3 has 14 amino acids. From germline, CDR1 is KGHSH and CDR2 LQKENI. The V end was cut by 1 base, the J end by 1 base, with 7 bases between. In DNA form, the CDR3 reads TGTGCCAGCTCACCACGGGCCACGAACACTGAAGCTTTCTTT. It specifies CASSPRATNTEAFF.

The rearrangement uses TRBV5-1 and TRBJ1-4; D gene uncertain. This CDR3 contains 14 residues. V was trimmed by 3 bases and J by 3 bases, leaving 9 bases between them. Germline V lookup: CDR1 SGHRS, CDR2 YFSETQ. The CDR3 DNA is TGCGCCAGCAGCTCGGCAGTCTCTAATGAAAAACTGTTTTTT. This encodes CASSSAVSNEKLFF.